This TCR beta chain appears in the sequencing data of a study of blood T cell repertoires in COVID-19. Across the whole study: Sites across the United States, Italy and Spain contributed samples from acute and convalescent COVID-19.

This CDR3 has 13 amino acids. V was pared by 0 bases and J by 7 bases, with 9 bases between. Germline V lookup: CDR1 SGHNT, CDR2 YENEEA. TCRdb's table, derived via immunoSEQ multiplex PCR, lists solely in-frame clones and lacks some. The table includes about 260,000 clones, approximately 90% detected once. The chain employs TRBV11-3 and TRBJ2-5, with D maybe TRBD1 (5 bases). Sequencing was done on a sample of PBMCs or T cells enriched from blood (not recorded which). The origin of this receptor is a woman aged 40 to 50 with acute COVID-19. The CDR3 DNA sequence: TGTGCCAGCAGCTTAGATCTGGGGCGGACCCAGTACTTC. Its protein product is CASSLDLGRTQYF. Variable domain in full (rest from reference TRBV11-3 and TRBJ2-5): EAGVVQSPRYKIIEKKQPVAFWCNPISGHNTLYWYLQNLGQGPELLIRYENEEAVDDSQLPKDRFSAERLKGVDSTLKIQPAELGDSAVYLCASSLDLGRTQYFGPGTRLLVL.